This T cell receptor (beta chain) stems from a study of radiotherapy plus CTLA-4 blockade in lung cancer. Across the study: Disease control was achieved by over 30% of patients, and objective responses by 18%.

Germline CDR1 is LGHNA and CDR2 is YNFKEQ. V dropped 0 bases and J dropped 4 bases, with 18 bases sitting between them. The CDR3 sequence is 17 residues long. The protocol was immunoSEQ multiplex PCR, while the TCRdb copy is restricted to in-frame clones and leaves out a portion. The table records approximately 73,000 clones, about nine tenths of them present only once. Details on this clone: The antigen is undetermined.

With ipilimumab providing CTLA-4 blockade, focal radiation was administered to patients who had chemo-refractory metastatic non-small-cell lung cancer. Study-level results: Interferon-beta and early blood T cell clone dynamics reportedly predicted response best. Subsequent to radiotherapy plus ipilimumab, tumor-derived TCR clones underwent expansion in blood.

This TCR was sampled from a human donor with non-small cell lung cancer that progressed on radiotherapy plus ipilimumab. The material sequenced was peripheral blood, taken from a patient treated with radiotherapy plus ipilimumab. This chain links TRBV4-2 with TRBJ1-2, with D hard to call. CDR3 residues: CASSQDSGGNTLYGYTF. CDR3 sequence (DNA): TGTGCCAGCAGCCAAGATAGTGGAGGAAATACCCTCTATGGCTACACCTTC.